One and the same sample provided the 26 T cell receptor beta chains below, sequenced in a study of OX40 agonist ivuxolimab in advanced cancers. TCRdb's table, derived via immunoSEQ multiplex PCR, lists solely in-frame clones and lacks some. The sample lists about 71,000 clones, 80% to 85% occurring once. The starting material was CD4+ or CD8+ T cells sorted from blood, obtained in a trial of the OX40 agonist ivuxolimab. All receptors come from an adult with an advanced solid tumor such as melanoma, head and neck, liver or kidney cancer.

This clone has just a few counts. V usage is TRBV27 and J usage is TRBJ1-2; unclear D gene. The CDR3 runs 12 residues. V was clipped by 7 bases and J by 4 bases, with 10 bases between them. From germline, CDR1 is MNHEY and CDR2 SMNVEV (reference sequence). The chain's CDR3 is CASKIPAYGYTF. CDR3 nucleotide sequence: TGTGCCAGCAAGATCCCCGCCTATGGCTACACCTTC.

The V and J genes are TRBV9 and TRBJ1-1; D is possibly TRBD1 (5 bases). This CDR3 spans 15 amino acids. Germline V lookup: CDR1 SGDLS, CDR2 YYNGEE. V lost 4 bases and J 1 base, leaving 14 bases between the germline ends. CDR3 loop: CASSSLGTSNTEAFF. The CDR3 bases are TGTGCCAGCAGCTCCCTGGGGACGTCGAACACTGAAGCTTTCTTT.

V gene TRBV6-1 combines with J gene TRBJ1-5; D unresolved. The germline gives CDR1 MNHNS, CDR2 SASEGT. The V end lost 4 bases, the J end lost 6 bases, and 13 bases lay between the germline ends. The CDR3 has 14 amino acids. The CDR3 is CASSVGVEFQPQHF. In DNA form, the CDR3 reads TGTGCCAGCAGTGTCGGGGTTGAATTTCAGCCCCAGCATTTT.

The gene calls are TRBV19 and TRBJ1-1, with D tentatively TRBD1 (5 bases). CDR1 is LNHDA and CDR2 is SQIVND in the germline V gene (reference sequence). Trimming stripped 7 bases from V and 2 bases from J, with 14 bases between. This CDR3 comprises 14 residues. The CDR3 DNA reads TGTGCCAGTACCCGGGGGGGAGCTAACACTGAAGCTTTCTTT. Translation: CASTRGGANTEAFF.

The chain joins TRBV7-2 to TRBJ1-3; D gene uncertain. Germline CDR1 is SGHTA and CDR2 is FQGNSA. CDR3 length equals 14 residues. Trimming took 5 bases from V and 0 from J, leaving 8 bases between them. CDR3 DNA: TGTGCCAGCAGCCCCAACCTCTCTGGAAACACCATATATTTT. It is translated as CASSPNLSGNTIYF.

This clone appeared a few times. The CDR3 DNA reads as TGTGCCAGCACCCGAACAGGGGACACCGGGGAGCTGTTTTTT. It yields the protein CASTRTGDTGELFF. The rearrangement uses TRBV7-2 and TRBJ2-2; 7 bases fit TRBD1. The V gene end was trimmed by 7 bases and the J gene end by 3 bases; junction bases not matched to a gene: 5. Germline V CDR1 and CDR2: SGHTA, FQGNSA. The CDR3 contains 14 residues.

The chain couples TRBV7-2 to TRBJ1-1; D unresolved. CDR1 and CDR2 (germline): SGHTA, FQGNSA. Between the trimmed V and J ends, which lost 5 bases and 2 bases, there was a span of 3 bases. The CDR3 loop spans 11 amino acids. The CDR3 DNA sequence: TGTGCCAGCAGCATAAACACTGAAGCTTTCTTT. This sequence encodes CASSINTEAFF.

The rearrangement links TRBV7-2 to TRBJ2-5; D may be TRBD2 (5 bases). The germline V and J ends were trimmed by 7 bases and 1 base, with 19 bases remaining between them. The CDR3 consists of 16 residues. CDR1 and CDR2 from the germline V gene are SGHTA and FQGNSA. The CDR3 DNA follows: TGTGCCAGCACCCGAGGGTTTAGTCGCGGCCAAGAGACCCAGTACTTC. It encodes CASTRGFSRGQETQYF. Full variable domain (remainder filled in from reference TRBV7-2 and TRBJ2-5): GAGVSQSPSNKVTEKGKDVELRCDPISGHTALYWYRQSLGQGLEFLIYFQGNSAPDKSGLPSDRFSAERTGGSVSTLTIQRTQQEDSAVYLCASTRGFSRGQETQYFGPGTRLLVL.

The J gene is TRBJ2-1, the V gene TRBV7-9; the D gene could be TRBD1 or TRBD2 (5 bases each). The germline CDR1 and CDR2 sequences are SEHNR and FQNEAQ (reference sequence). This CDR3 spans 15 amino acids. V was shortened by 5 bases and J by 6 bases, with 17 bases between the two germline ends. The CDR3 is CASSGDGTSINEQFF. Here the CDR3 DNA reads TGTGCCAGCAGCGGAGATGGGACGTCTATCAATGAGCAGTTCTTC.

CDR3 region: CASSDRAGPQHF. The DNA of the CDR3 is TGTGCCAGCAGCGACAGGGCCGGGCCCCAGCATTTT. V usage is TRBV2 and J usage is TRBJ1-5; 7 nucleotides line up with TRBD1. This CDR3 comprises 12 residues. CDR1 SNHLY and CDR2 FYNNEI come from the germline V gene. The ends lost 6 bases at V and 9 bases at J; junction bases unmatched: 5.

This chain uses TRBV6-1 with TRBJ2-2, with TRBD1 matching over 7 bases. There are 16 residues in the CDR3. Germline CDR1 MNHNS, CDR2 SASEGT. Losses at the gene ends were 4 bases for V and 0 bases for J; bases not matched to a gene: 5. The CDR3 region has the DNA TGTGCCAGCAGTGCAACGGGACAGACGAACACCGGGGAGCTGTTTTTT. Its protein product is CASSATGQTNTGELFF.

The chain recombines TRBV2 with TRBJ2-3; 8 nucleotides align to TRBD2. This CDR3 region has 14 residues. Germline V gives CDR1 SNHLY, CDR2 FYNNEI. Losses at the gene ends were 9 bases for V and 2 bases for J; bases not matched to a gene: 7. Here the CDR3 DNA reads TGTGCCAGTATACTAGCGGCCGTCACAGATACGCAGTATTTT. It translates to CASILAAVTDTQYF.

The chain recombines TRBV5-6 with TRBJ1-3; no reliable D call. Trimming took off 2 bases at V and 2 bases at J, with 11 bases between the two ends. This CDR3 has 15 residues. The germline V gene encodes CDR1 SGHDT and CDR2 YYEEEE. DNA of the CDR3: TGTGCCAGCAGCTTCAGGCGGGGAACTGGAAACACCATATATTTT. This encodes CASSFRRGTGNTIYF.

The gene calls are TRBV29-1 and TRBJ2-5; possibly TRBD1 for D (5 bases). The CDR3 covers 14 residues. Germline CDR1 and CDR2: SQVTM and ANQGSEA. V was trimmed by 2 bases and J by 2 bases, leaving 12 bases between them. The CDR3 DNA reads as TGCAGCGTTGAACCAGGGCAGGGACAAGAGACCCAGTACTTC. Its protein product is CSVEPGQGQETQYF.

This chain connects TRBV5-5 to TRBJ1-5; weak D call: TRBD1 (5 bases). Germline values: CDR1 SGHKS, CDR2 YYEKEE (reference sequence). V dropped 3 bases and J dropped 3 bases, with 13 bases sitting between them. The CDR3 loop spans 15 amino acids. The CDR3 DNA follows: TGTGCCAGCAGCTCGCTGGGGCGAGTCAATCAGCCCCAGCATTTT. This gives the protein CASSSLGRVNQPQHF. Supplemented by reference TRBV5-5 and TRBJ1-5, the full variable domain reads DAGVTQSPTHLIKTRGQQVTLRCSPISGHKSVSWYQQVLGQGPQFIFQYYEKEERGRGNFPDRFSARQFPNYSSELNVNALLLGDSALYLCASSSLGRVNQPQHFGDGTRLSIL.

The V and J genes are TRBV4-1 and TRBJ2-1; D not resolved. V was pared by 2 bases and J by 6 bases, with 11 bases between. The V gene's germline CDR1 is MGHRA and CDR2 YSYEKL. The CDR3 has 14 residues. The CDR3 DNA sequence: TGCGCCAGCAGCCAAATCCCCAAGTCCAATGAGCAGTTCTTC. Encoded protein: CASSQIPKSNEQFF.

The chain links TRBV7-3 to TRBJ2-1, with 10 bases identical to TRBD2. CDR1 and CDR2 from the germline V gene are SGHTA and FQGTGA. CDR3 length: 15 residues. V gave up 4 bases and J gave up 6 bases; unmatched junction bases: 6. The CDR3 region is CASSWSSGSLNEQFF. CDR3 DNA: TGTGCCAGCAGCTGGTCTAGCGGGAGTCTCAATGAGCAGTTCTTC.

The rearrangement uses TRBV9 and TRBJ2-1, with 11 positions matching TRBD1. The V gene's germline CDR1 is SGDLS and CDR2 YYNGEE. This CDR3 contains 15 residues. With 2 bases clipped from V and 2 bases from J, the junction kept 0 bases outside the gene matches. The CDR3 coding sequence is TGTGCCAGCAGCGTGGGACAGGGGGCCTACAATGAGCAGTTCTTC. Amino acid sequence: CASSVGQGAYNEQFF.

The chain carries TRBV5-1 and TRBJ2-3; tentatively, D is TRBD1 (5 bases). The V gene's germline CDR1 is SGHRS and CDR2 YFSETQ. The CDR3 spans 15 residues. V was clipped by 0 bases and J by 4 bases, with 12 bases between them. DNA of the CDR3: TGCGCCAGCAGCTTGGTCCAGGGTCAACCAGATACGCAGTATTTT. It specifies CASSLVQGQPDTQYF.

The chain links TRBV5-1 to TRBJ2-5; 7 bases line up with TRBD2. Germline-derived CDR1 and CDR2 are SGHRS and YFSETQ. The CDR3 covers 13 residues. The V gene end was trimmed by 4 bases and the J gene end by 5 bases; junction bases not matched to a gene: 5. CDR3: CASSPGTIETQYF. The CDR3 DNA reads TGCGCCAGCAGCCCCGGGACTATCGAGACCCAGTACTTC.

V usage is TRBV29-1 and J usage is TRBJ1-2; tentative D call: TRBD1 (5 bases). V lost 4 bases, J lost 2 bases, and 14 bases lay in between. Germline CDR1 is SQVTM and CDR2 is ANQGSEA. The CDR3 spans 14 residues. This chain's CDR3 is CSVAAGSKNYGYTF. The CDR3 nucleotides are TGCAGCGTTGCCGCAGGGTCAAAAAACTATGGCTACACCTTC.

The chain links TRBV7-3 to TRBJ1-2; D may be TRBD1 (5 bases). The CDR3 loop spans 13 amino acids. Trimming removed 2 bases at V and 8 bases at J, with 12 bases between. The germline gives CDR1 SGHTA, CDR2 FQGTGA. For the CDR3, the DNA is TGTGCCAGCAGCTTATGGGGGGTAGAGGGCTACACCTTC. This sequence encodes CASSLWGVEGYTF.

V usage is TRBV6-1 and J usage is TRBJ2-7; D is unclear. Per germline, CDR1 MNHNS and CDR2 SASEGT. Trimming removed 4 bases at V and 7 bases at J, with 11 bases between. The CDR3 consists of 12 residues. The CDR3 DNA is TGTGCCAGCAGTGTTTTTGGGGAAGAGCAGTACTTC. It specifies CASSVFGEEQYF.

Only a few counts were recorded for this clone. The chain is built from TRBV6-5 and TRBJ1-6; possibly TRBD1 for D (5 bases). Germline CDR1 is MNHEY and CDR2 is SVGAGI. The CDR3 runs 13 residues. V lost 2 bases, J lost 9 bases, and 8 bases lay in between. CDR3 sequence (DNA): TGTGCCAGCAGTTACGGGACTAGTTCACCCCTCCACTTT. Amino acid sequence: CASSYGTSSPLHF.

The chain combines TRBV2 with TRBJ2-5; a possible D gene is TRBD2 (6 bases). There are 12 residues in the CDR3. Deletions cut 10 bases from V and 5 bases from J, with 14 bases between. Germline CDR1 is SNHLY and CDR2 is FYNNEI. The CDR3 DNA reads TGTGCCACCGGGACTGTCGAGGAGACCCAGTACTTC. Translated, it gives CATGTVEETQYF.

This chain joins TRBV10-1 and TRBJ2-2; maybe TRBD2 (5 bases). This CDR3 has 14 residues. V dropped 4 bases and J dropped 6 bases, with 12 bases sitting between them. Germline values: CDR1 WNHNN, CDR2 SYGVQD (reference sequence). The CDR3 region is CASSVGLRSGELFF. CDR3 DNA: TGCGCCAGCAGTGTTGGACTCCGCTCCGGGGAGCTGTTTTTT.